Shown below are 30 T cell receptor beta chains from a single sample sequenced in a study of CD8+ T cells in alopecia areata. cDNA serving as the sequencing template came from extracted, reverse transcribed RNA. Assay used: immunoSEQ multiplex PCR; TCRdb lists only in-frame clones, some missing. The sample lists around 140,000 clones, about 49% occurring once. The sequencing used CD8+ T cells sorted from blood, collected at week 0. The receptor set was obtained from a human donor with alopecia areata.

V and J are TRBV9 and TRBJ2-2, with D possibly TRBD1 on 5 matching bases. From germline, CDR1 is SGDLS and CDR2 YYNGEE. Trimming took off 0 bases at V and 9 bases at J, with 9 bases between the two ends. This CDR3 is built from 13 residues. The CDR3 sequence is CASSVDDSRELFF. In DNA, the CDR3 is TGTGCCAGCAGCGTAGATGACAGCCGGGAGCTGTTTTTT.

CDR3 region: CAWSDRKGRGGLNEQFF. CDR3 DNA: TGTGCCTGGAGTGACCGGAAGGGGCGGGGGGGCCTCAATGAGCAGTTCTTC. The rearrangement uses TRBV30 and TRBJ2-1, with TRBD2 identical over 9 bases. The J segment lost 6 bases and the V segment lost 1 base, leaving 13 bases of the junction unmatched. The CDR3 totals 17 residues. Per germline, CDR1 GTSNPN and CDR2 SVGIG (reference sequence).

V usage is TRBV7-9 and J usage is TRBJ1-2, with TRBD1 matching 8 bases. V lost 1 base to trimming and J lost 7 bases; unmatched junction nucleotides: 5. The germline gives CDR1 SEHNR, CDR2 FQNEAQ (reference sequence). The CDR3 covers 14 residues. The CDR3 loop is CASSLGRGPGGYTF. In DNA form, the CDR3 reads TGTGCCAGCAGCTTAGGCAGGGGGCCTGGTGGCTACACCTTC.

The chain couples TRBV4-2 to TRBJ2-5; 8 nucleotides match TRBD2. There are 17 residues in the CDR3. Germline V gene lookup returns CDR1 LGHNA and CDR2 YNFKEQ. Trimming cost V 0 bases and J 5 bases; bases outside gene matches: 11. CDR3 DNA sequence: TGTGCCAGCAGCCAAGATGGATTCAGCGGGGGCGGGGAGACCCAGTACTTC. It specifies CASSQDGFSGGGETQYF.

The CDR3 DNA reads as TGTGCCACCGAACCGCCCCTAATCTATGGCTACACCTTC. Amino acids: CATEPPLIYGYTF. The chain links TRBV7-9 to TRBJ1-2; no clear D gene. Trimming pared 10 bases from V and 4 bases from J, leaving 16 bases between. CDR1 and CDR2 (germline): SEHNR, FQNEAQ (reference sequence). The CDR3 loop spans 13 amino acids.

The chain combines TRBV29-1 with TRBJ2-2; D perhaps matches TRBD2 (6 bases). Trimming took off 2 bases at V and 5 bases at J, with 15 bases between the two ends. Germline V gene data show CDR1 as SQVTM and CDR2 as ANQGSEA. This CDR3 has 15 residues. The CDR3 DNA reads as TGCAGCGTTGAAAAACATGACCGGGGGACCGGGGAGCTGTTTTTT. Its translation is CSVEKHDRGTGELFF.

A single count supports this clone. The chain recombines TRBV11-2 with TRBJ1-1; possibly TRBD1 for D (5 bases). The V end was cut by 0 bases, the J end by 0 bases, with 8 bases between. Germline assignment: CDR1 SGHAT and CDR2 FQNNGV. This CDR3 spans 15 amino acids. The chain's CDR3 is CASSLEAGMNTEAFF. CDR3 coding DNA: TGTGCCAGCAGCTTAGAGGCAGGGATGAACACTGAAGCTTTCTTT.

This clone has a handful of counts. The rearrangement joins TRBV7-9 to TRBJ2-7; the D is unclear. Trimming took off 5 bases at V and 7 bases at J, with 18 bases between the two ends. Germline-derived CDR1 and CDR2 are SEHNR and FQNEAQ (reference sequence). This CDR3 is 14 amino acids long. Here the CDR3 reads CASSHAVEREEQYF. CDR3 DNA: TGTGCCAGCAGCCATGCTGTGGAGCGAGAAGAGCAGTACTTC.

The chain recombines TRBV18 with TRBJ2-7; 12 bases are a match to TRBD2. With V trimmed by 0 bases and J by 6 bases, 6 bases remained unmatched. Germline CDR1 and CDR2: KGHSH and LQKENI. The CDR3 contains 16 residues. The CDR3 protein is CASSPPRGLAGREQYF. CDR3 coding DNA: TGTGCCAGCTCACCACCGAGGGGACTAGCGGGCCGCGAGCAGTACTTC. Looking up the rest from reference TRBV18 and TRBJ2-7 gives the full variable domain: NAGVMQNPRHLVRRRGQEARLRCSPMKGHSHVYWYRQLPEEGLKFMVYLQKENIIDESGMPKERFSAEFPKEGPSILRIQQVVRGDSAAYFCASSPPRGLAGREQYFGPGTRLTVT.

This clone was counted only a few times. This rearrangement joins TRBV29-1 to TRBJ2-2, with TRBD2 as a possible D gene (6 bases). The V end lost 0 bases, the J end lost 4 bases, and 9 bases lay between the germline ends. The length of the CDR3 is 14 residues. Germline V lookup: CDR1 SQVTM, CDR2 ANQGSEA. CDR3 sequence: CSVEDGGATGELFF. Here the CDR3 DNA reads TGCAGCGTTGAAGATGGAGGGGCCACCGGGGAGCTGTTTTTT.

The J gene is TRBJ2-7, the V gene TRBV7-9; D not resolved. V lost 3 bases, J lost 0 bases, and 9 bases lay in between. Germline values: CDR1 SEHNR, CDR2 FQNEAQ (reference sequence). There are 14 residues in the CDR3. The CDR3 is CASSFAGNSYEQYF. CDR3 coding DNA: TGTGCCAGCAGCTTTGCAGGAAACTCCTACGAGCAGTACTTC.

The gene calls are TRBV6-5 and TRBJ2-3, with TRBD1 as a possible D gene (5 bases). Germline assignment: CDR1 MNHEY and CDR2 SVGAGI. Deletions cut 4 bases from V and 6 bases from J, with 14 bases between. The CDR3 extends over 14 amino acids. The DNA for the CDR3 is TGTGCCAGCAGTTCTGACAGTTCCCGGGATACGCAGTATTTT. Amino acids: CASSSDSSRDTQYF.

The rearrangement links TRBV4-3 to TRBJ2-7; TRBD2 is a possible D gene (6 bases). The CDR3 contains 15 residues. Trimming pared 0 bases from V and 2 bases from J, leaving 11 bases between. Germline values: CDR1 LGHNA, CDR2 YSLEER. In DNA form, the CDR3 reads TGCGCCAGCAGCCAAGACGGGGGATCCGCCTACGAGCAGTACTTC. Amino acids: CASSQDGGSAYEQYF.

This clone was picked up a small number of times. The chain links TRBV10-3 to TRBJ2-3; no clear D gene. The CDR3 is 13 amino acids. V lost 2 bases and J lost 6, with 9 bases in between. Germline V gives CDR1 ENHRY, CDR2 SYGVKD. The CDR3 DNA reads TGTGCCATCAGTGAGCCGAACCAGGATACGCAGTATTTT. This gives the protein CAISEPNQDTQYF.

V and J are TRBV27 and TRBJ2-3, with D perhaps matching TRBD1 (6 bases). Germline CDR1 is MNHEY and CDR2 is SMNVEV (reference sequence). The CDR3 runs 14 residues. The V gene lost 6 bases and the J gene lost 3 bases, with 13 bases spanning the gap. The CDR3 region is CASSLRGFTDTQYF. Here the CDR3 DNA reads TGTGCCAGCAGCCTAAGGGGGTTTACAGATACGCAGTATTTT.

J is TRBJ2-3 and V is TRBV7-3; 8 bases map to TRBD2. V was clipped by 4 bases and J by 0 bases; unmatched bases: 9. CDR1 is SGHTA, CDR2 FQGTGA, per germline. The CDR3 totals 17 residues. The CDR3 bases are TGTGCCAGCAGCTCGGGACTAGTGGGAACTAGCACAGATACGCAGTATTTT. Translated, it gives CASSSGLVGTSTDTQYF.

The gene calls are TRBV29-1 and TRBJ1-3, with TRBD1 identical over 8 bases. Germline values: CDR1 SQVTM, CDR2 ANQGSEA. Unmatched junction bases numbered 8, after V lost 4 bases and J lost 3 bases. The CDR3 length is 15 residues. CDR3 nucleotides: TGCAGCGTTGGGGGAGACAGGGGAGGTGGAAACACCATATATTTT. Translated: CSVGGDRGGGNTIYF.

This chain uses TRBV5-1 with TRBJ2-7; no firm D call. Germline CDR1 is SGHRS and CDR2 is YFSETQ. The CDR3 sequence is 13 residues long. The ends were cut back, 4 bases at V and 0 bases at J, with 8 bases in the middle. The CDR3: CASSPGISYEQYF. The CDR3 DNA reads TGCGCCAGCAGCCCCGGCATCTCCTACGAGCAGTACTTC.

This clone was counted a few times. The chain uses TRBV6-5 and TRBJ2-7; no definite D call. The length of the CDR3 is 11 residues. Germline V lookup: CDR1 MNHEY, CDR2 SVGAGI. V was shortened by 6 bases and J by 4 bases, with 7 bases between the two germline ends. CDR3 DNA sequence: TGTGCCAGCAGACGATCATACGAGCAGTACTTC. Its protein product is CASRRSYEQYF.

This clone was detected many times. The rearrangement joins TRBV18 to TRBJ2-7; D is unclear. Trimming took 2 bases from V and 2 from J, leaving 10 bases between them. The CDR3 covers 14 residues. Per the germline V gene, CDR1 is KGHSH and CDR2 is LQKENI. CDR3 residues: CASSPENSAYEQYF. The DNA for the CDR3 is TGTGCCAGCTCACCAGAAAACAGCGCCTACGAGCAGTACTTC.

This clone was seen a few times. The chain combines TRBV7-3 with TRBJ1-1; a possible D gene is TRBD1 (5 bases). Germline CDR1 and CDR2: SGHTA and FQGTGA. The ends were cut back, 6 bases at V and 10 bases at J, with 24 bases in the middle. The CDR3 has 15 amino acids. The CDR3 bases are TGTGCCAGCAGGCTATCTCGGGACCCCCGGTCTCGAGCTTTCTTT. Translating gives CASRLSRDPRSRAFF.

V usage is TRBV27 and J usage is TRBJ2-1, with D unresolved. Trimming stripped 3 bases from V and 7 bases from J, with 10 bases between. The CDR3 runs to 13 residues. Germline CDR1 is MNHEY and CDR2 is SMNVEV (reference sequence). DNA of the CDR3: TGTGCCAGCAGTTTGTTTAGGGCAAATGAGCAGTTCTTC. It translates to CASSLFRANEQFF.

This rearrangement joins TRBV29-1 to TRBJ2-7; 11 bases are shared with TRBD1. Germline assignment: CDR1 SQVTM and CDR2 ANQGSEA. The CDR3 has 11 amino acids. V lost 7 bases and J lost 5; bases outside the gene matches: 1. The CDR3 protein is CSGTGGHEQYF. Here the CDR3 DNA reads TGCAGCGGGACAGGGGGCCACGAGCAGTACTTC.

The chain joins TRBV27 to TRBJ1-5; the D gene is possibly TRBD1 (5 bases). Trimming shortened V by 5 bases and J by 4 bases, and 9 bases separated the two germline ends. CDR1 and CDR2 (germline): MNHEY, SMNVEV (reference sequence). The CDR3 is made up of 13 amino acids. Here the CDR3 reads CASSPGGNQPQHF. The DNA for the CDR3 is TGTGCCAGCAGTCCGGGGGGGAATCAGCCCCAGCATTTT.

The CDR3 DNA reads TGTGCCAGTAACGGCAGGGACGGACCGCATGAAAAACTGTTTTTT. This translates into CASNGRDGPHEKLFF. The rearrangement uses TRBV19 and TRBJ1-4, with D perhaps matching TRBD1 (5 bases). The germline gives CDR1 LNHDA, CDR2 SQIVND (reference sequence). V was trimmed by 7 bases and J by 6 bases, leaving 18 bases between them. CDR3 length: 15 amino acids.

CDR3 amino acids: CASSFDRGNEQFF. As DNA, the CDR3 is TGTGCCAGCAGTTTCGACAGGGGGAATGAGCAGTTCTTC. The chain employs TRBV6-5 and TRBJ2-1; 9 positions agree with TRBD1. J gave up 7 bases and V 4 bases, and 2 bases lay outside the gene matches. The V gene's germline CDR1 is MNHEY and CDR2 SVGAGI. The CDR3 covers 13 residues.

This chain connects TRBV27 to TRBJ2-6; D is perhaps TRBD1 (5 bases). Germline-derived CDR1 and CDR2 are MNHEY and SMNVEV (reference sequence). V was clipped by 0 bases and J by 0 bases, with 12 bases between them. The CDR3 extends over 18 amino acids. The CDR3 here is CASSLSGDRLSGANVLTF. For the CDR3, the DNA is TGTGCCAGCAGTTTATCGGGCGACAGACTCTCTGGGGCCAACGTCCTGACTTTC.

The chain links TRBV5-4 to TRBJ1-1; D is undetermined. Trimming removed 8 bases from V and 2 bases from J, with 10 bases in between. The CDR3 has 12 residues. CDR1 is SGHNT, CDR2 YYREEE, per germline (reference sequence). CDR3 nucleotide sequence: TGTGCCAGTAGGTACGGAAACACTGAAGCTTTCTTT. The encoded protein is CASRYGNTEAFF.

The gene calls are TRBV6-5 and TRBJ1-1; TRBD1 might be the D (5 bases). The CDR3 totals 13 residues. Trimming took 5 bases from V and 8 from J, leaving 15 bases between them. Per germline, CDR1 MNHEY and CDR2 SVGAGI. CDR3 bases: TGTGCCAGCAGTCCCTCTGAGGGGCAAGAAGCTTTCTTT. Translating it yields CASSPSEGQEAFF.

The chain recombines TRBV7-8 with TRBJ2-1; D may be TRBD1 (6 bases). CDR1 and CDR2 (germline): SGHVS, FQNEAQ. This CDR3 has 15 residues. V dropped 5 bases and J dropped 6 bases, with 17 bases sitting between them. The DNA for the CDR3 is TGTGCCAGCAGCCCACTTTGGGGCAGGGGCAATGAGCAGTTCTTC. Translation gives CASSPLWGRGNEQFF.